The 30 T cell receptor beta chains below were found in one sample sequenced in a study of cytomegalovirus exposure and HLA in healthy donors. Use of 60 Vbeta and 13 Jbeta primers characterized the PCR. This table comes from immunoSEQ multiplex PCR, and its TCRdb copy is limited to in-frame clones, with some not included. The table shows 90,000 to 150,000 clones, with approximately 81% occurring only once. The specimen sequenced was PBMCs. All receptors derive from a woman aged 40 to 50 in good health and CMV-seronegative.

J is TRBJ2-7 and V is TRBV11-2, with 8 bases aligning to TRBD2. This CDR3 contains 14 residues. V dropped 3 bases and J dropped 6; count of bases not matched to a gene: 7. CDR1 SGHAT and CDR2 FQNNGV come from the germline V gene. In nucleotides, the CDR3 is TGTGCCAGCAGCTTGTTGAGCGGGAGCTTCGAGCAGTACTTC. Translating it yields CASSLLSGSFEQYF.

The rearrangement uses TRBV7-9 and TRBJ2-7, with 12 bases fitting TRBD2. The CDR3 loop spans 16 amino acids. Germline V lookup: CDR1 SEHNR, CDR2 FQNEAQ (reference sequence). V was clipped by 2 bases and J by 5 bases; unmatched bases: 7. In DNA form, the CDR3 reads TGTGCCAGCAGCTTACGTTGGACTAGCGGGAACAACGAGCAGTACTTC. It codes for CASSLRWTSGNNEQYF.

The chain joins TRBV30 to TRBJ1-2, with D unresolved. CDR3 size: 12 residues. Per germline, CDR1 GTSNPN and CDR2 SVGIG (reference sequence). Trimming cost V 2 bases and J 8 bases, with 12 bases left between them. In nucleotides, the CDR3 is TGTGCCTGGAGTCTGGCCGGCGGCGGCTACACCTTC. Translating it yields CAWSLAGGGYTF.

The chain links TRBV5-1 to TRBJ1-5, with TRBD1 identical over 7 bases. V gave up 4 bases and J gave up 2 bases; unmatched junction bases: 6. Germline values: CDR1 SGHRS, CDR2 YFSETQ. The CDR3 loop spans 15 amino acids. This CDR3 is CASSETGQGNQPQHF. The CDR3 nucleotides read TGCGCCAGCAGCGAGACCGGACAGGGCAATCAGCCCCAGCATTTT.

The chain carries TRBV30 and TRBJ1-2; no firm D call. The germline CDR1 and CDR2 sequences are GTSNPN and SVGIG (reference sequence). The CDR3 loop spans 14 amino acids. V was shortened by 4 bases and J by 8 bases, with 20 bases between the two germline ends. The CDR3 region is CAWTAGNTDRGYTF. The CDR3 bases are TGTGCCTGGACGGCCGGGAACACCGATCGGGGCTACACCTTC.

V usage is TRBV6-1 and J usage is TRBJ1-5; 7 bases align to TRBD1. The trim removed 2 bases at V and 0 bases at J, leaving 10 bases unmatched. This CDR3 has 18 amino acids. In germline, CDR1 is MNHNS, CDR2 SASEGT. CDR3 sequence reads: CASSEKSLGQISNQPQHF. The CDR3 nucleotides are TGTGCCAGCAGTGAAAAATCTCTGGGACAGATTAGCAATCAGCCCCAGCATTTT.

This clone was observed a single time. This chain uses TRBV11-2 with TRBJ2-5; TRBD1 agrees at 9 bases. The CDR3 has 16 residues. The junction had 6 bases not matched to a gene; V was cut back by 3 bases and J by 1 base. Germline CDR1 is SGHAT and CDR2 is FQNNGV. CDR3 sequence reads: CASSFTGGSGQETQYF. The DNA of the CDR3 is TGTGCCAGCAGCTTCACAGGGGGCTCCGGCCAAGAGACCCAGTACTTC.

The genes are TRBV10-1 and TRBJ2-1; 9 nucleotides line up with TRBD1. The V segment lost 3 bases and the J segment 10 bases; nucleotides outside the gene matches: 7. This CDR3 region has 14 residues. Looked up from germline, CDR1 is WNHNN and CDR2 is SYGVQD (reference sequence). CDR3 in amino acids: CASSDGQGTGEQFF. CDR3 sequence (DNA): TGCGCCAGCAGTGATGGACAGGGGACGGGGGAGCAGTTCTTC.

CDR3: CASSLRQGEYGNTIYF. The CDR3 DNA reads as TGTGCCAGCAGCTTGAGACAGGGAGAATACGGAAACACCATATATTTT. The chain has TRBV5-4 and TRBJ1-3; 7 bases match TRBD1. Germline lookup yields CDR1 SGHNT and CDR2 YYREEE (reference sequence). V shed 1 base and J 4 bases; nucleotides not matched to a gene: 8. The CDR3 loop spans 16 amino acids.

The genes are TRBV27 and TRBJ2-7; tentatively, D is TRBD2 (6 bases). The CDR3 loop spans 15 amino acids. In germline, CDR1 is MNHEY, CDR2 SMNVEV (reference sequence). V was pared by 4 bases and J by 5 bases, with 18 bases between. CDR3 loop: CASSYKGAGYNEQYF. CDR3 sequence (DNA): TGTGCCAGCAGTTATAAAGGGGCGGGATACAACGAGCAGTACTTC.

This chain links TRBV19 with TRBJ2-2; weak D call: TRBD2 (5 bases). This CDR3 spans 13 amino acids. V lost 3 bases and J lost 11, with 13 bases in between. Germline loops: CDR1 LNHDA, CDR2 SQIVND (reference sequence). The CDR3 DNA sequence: TGTGCCAGTAGTATTGTAATTACTAGTGAGCTGTTTTTT. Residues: CASSIVITSELFF.

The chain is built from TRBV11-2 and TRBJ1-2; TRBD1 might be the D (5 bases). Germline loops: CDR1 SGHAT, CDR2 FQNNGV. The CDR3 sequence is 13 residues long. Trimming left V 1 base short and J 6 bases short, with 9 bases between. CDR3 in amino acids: CASSLGPRDGYTF. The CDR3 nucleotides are TGTGCCAGCAGCTTAGGCCCCAGGGATGGCTACACCTTC. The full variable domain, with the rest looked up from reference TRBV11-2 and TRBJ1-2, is EAGVAQSPRYKIIEKRQSVAFWCNPISGHATLYWYQQILGQGPKLLIQFQNNGVVDDSQLPKDRFSAERLKGVDSTLKIQPAKLEDSAVYLCASSLGPRDGYTFGSGTRLTVV.

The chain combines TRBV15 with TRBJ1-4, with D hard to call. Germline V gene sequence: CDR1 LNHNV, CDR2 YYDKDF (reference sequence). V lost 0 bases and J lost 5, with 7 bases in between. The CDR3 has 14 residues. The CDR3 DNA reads TGTGCCACCAGCAGAGATCGGAGGAATGAAAAACTGTTTTTT. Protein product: CATSRDRRNEKLFF.

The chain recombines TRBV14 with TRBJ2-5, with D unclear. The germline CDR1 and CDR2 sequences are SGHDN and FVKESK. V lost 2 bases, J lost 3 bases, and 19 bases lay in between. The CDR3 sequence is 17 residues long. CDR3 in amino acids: CASSQSLGTLSKETQYF. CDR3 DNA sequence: TGTGCCAGCAGCCAATCCCTCGGTACCCTTAGCAAAGAGACCCAGTACTTC.

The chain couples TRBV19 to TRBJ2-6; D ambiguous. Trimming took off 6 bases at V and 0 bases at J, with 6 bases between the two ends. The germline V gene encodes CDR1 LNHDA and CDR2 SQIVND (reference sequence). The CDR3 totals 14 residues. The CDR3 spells CASRDTSGANVLTF. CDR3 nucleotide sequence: TGTGCCAGTAGAGACACCTCTGGGGCCAACGTCCTGACTTTC.

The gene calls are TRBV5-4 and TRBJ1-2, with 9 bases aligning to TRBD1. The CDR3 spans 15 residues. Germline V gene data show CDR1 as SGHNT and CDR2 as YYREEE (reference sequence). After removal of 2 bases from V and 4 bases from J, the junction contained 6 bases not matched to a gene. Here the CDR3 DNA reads TGTGCCAGCAGCTTACAGGGGGCGAATTCCTATGGCTACACCTTC. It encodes CASSLQGANSYGYTF.

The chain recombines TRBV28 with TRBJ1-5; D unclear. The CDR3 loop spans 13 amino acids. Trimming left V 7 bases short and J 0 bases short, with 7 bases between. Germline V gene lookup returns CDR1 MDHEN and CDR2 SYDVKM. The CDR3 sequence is CASMRPSNQPQHF. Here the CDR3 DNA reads TGTGCCAGCATGAGGCCTAGCAATCAGCCCCAGCATTTT.

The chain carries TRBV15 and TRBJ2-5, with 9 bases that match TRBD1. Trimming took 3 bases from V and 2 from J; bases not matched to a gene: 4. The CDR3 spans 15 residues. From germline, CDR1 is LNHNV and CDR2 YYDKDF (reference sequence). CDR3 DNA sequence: TGTGCCACCAGCAGGGGGGGACAGGGTCAAGAGACCCAGTACTTC. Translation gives CATSRGGQGQETQYF.

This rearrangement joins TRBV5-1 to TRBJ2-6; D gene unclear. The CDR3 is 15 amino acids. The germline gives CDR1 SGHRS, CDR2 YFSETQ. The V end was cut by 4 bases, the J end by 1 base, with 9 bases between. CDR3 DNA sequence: TGCGCCAGCAGCCGACGGGTTTCTGGGGCCAACGTCCTGACTTTC. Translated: CASSRRVSGANVLTF.

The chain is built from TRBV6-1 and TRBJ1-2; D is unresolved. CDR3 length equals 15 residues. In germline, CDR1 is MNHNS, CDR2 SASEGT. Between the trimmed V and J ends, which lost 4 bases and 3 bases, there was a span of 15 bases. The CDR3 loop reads CASSGHSSLHYGYTF. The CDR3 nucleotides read TGTGCCAGCAGTGGTCACTCCTCCCTACACTATGGCTACACCTTC.

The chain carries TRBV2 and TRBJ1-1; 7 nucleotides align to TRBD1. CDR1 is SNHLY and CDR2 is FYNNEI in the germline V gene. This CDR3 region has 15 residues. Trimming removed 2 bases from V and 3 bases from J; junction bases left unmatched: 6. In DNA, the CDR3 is TGTGCCAGCAGTGAAACACAGGGGATGGACACTGAAGCTTTCTTT. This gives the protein CASSETQGMDTEAFF.

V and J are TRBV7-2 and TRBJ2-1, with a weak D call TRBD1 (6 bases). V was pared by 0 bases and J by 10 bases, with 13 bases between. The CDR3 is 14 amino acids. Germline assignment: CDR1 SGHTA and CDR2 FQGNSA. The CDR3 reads CASSLAFVQGEQFF. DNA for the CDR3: TGTGCCAGCAGCTTAGCATTCGTCCAGGGGGAGCAGTTCTTC.

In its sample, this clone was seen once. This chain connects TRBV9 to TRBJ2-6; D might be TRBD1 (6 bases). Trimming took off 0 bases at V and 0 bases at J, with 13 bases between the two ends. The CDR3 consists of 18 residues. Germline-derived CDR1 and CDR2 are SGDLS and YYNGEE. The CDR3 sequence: CASSVAYRASSGANVLTF. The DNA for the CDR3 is TGTGCCAGCAGCGTAGCTTACAGGGCGAGCTCTGGGGCCAACGTCCTGACTTTC.

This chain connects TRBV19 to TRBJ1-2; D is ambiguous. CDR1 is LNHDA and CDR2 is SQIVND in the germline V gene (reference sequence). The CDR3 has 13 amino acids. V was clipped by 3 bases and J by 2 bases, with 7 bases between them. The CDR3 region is CASSITSNYGYTF. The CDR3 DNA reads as TGTGCCAGTAGTATTACATCAAACTATGGCTACACCTTC.

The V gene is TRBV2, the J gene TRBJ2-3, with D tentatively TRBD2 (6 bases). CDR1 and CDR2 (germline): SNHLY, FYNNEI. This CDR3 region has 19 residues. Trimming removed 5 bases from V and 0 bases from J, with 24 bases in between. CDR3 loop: CASSYRTIALGTSTDTQYF. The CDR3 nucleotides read TGTGCCAGCAGTTATAGAACTATCGCCCTCGGGACTAGCACAGATACGCAGTATTTT.

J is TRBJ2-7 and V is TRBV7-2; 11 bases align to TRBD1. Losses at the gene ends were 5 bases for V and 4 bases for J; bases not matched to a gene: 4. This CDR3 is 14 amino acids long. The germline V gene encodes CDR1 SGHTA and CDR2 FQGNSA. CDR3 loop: CASSLRDRGYEQYF. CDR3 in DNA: TGTGCCAGCAGCCTCCGGGACAGGGGGTACGAGCAGTACTTC. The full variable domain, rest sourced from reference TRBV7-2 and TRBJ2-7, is GAGVSQSPSNKVTEKGKDVELRCDPISGHTALYWYRQSLGQGLEFLIYFQGNSAPDKSGLPSDRFSAERTGGSVSTLTIQRTQQEDSAVYLCASSLRDRGYEQYFGPGTRLTVT.

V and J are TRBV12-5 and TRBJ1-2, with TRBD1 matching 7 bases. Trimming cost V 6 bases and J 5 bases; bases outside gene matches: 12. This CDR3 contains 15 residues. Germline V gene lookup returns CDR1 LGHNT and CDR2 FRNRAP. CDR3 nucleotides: TGTGCTAGTGGACCCCCGACAGGGCAGTCATATGGCTACACCTTC. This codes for CASGPPTGQSYGYTF.

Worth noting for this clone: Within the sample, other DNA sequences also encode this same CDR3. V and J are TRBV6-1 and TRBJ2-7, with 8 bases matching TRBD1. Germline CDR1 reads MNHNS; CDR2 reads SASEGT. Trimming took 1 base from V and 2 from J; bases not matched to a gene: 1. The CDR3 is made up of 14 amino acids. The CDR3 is CASSEGQGTYEQYF. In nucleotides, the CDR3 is TGTGCCAGCAGTGAAGGACAGGGGACCTACGAGCAGTACTTC.

The CDR3 loop reads CASSHSGTAAFF. Here the CDR3 DNA reads TGTGCCAGCAGCCATAGTGGGACAGCGGCTTTCTTT. This chain connects TRBV7-2 to TRBJ1-1, with TRBD1 matching 7 bases. CDR1 is SGHTA, CDR2 FQGNSA, per germline. CDR3 size: 12 residues. V shed 5 bases, J shed 11 bases, and the junction held 8 bases outside the gene matches.

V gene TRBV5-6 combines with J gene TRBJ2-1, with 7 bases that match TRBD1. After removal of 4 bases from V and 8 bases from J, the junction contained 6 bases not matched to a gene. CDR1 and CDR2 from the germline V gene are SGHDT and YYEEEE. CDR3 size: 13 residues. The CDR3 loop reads CASSRDSVDEQFF. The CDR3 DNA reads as TGTGCCAGCAGCCGGGACAGTGTCGATGAGCAGTTCTTC. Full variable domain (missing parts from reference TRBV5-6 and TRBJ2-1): DAGVTQSPTHLIKTRGQQVTLRCSPKSGHDTVSWYQQALGQGPQFIFQYYEEEERQRGNFPDRFSGHQFPNYSSELNVNALLLGDSALYLCASSRDSVDEQFFGPGTRLTVL.